Listed below are T cell receptor beta chains from one sample, sequenced in a study of blood T cell repertoires in COVID-19. Sequenced by immunoSEQ multiplex PCR; TCRdb stores in-frame clones only, minus some. Here the sample spans under 200,000 clones, about 85% being singletons. The sequencing sample was made of peripheral blood. The receptors were gathered from an elderly woman with acute or convalescent COVID-19. The CDR3 runs from the conserved cysteine through the conserved F or W. A D gene is named only where the DNA matches it firmly. Size tells how often a clone was seen (once, few, many) or the class of an expanded clone, and some rows leave it out.

CDR3aa: CASSVDPSATYEQYF
CDR3nt: TGTGCCAGCAGTGTTGACCCTAGCGCCACCTACGAGCAGTACTTC
v_gene: TRBV6-4
d_gene: -
j_gene: TRBJ2-7
abundance: -

CDR3aa: CASSLGSTGPNEKLFF
CDR3nt: TGCGCCAGCAGCTTGGGATCGACAGGACCTAATGAAAAACTGTTTTTT
v_gene: TRBV5-1
d_gene: -
j_gene: TRBJ1-4
abundance: -

CDR3aa: CASSLGQAEKLFF
CDR3nt: TGTGCCAGCAGCTTAGGACAGGCGGAAAAACTGTTTTTT
v_gene: TRBV11-1
d_gene: -
j_gene: TRBJ1-4
abundance: few

CDR3aa: CASSQGEESPLHF
CDR3nt: TGCGCCAGCAGCCAGGGGGAGGAATCACCCCTCCACTTT
v_gene: TRBV5-1
d_gene: TRBD1
j_gene: TRBJ1-6
abundance: -

CDR3aa: CASSTGTGSTDTQYF
CDR3nt: TGTGCCAGCAGTACCGGGACAGGGAGCACAGATACGCAGTATTTT
v_gene: TRBV7-2
d_gene: TRBD1
j_gene: TRBJ2-3
abundance: -

CDR3aa: CASSYARGLLAEQFF
CDR3nt: TGTGCCAGCAGTTATGCCAGGGGGCTGTTAGCGGAGCAGTTCTTC
v_gene: TRBV27
d_gene: TRBD1
j_gene: TRBJ2-1
abundance: -

CDR3aa: CSVDDRLGGYTF
CDR3nt: TGCAGCGTTGACGACAGGCTCGGGGGCTACACCTTC
v_gene: TRBV29-1
d_gene: -
j_gene: TRBJ1-2
abundance: -

CDR3aa: CAWAISYNEQFF
CDR3nt: TGTGCCTGGGCCATCTCCTACAATGAGCAGTTCTTC
v_gene: TRBV30
d_gene: -
j_gene: TRBJ2-1
abundance: -

CDR3aa: CASSDEGGPPTKQYF
CDR3nt: TGTGCCAGCAGTGACGAGGGAGGACCACCTACGAAGCAGTACTTC
v_gene: TRBV6-1
d_gene: -
j_gene: TRBJ2-7
abundance: -

CDR3aa: CASSPDRAAATTF
CDR3nt: TGTGCCAGCTCACCAGACAGGGCAGCGGCTACAACCTTC
v_gene: TRBV18
d_gene: TRBD1
j_gene: TRBJ1-2
abundance: -

CDR3aa: CASSPREMDTEAFF
CDR3nt: TGTGCCAGCAGTCCCCGGGAGATGGACACTGAAGCTTTCTTT
v_gene: TRBV6-5
d_gene: -
j_gene: TRBJ1-1
abundance: once

CDR3aa: CASSVVRVGGNTIYF
CDR3nt: TGTGCCAGCAGTGTAGTCAGGGTTGGTGGAAACACCATATATTTT
v_gene: TRBV2
d_gene: -
j_gene: TRBJ1-3
abundance: once

CDR3aa: CASSPLILAMNTEAFF
CDR3nt: TGTGCCAGCTCACCCTTAATTTTAGCGATGAACACTGAAGCTTTCTTT
v_gene: TRBV18
d_gene: -
j_gene: TRBJ1-1
abundance: -

CDR3aa: CASSEIPGGQPQHF
CDR3nt: TGTGCCAGCAGTGAAATTCCCGGGGGTCAGCCCCAGCATTTT
v_gene: TRBV2
d_gene: -
j_gene: TRBJ1-5
abundance: once

CDR3aa: CASSYSYSPGVDTQYF
CDR3nt: TGTGCCAGCAGTTACTCGTACTCGCCGGGAGTGGATACGCAGTATTTT
v_gene: TRBV6-5
d_gene: -
j_gene: TRBJ2-3
abundance: -

CDR3aa: CASSPGQVINYGYTF
CDR3nt: TGTGCCAGCTCACCCGGACAGGTTATAAACTATGGCTACACCTTC
v_gene: TRBV18
d_gene: TRBD1
j_gene: TRBJ1-2
abundance: once

CDR3aa: CASRDRTLSYGYTF
CDR3nt: TGTGCCAGCAGGGACAGGACCCTTAGCTATGGCTACACCTTC
v_gene: TRBV28
d_gene: TRBD1
j_gene: TRBJ1-2
abundance: -

CDR3aa: CSVADQAAVNTEAFF
CDR3nt: TGCAGCGTTGCGGATCAGGCAGCGGTGAACACTGAAGCTTTCTTT
v_gene: TRBV29-1
d_gene: -
j_gene: TRBJ1-1
abundance: -

CDR3aa: CASSDRLAVVGQFF
CDR3nt: TGTGCCAGCAGTGATAGACTAGCGGTCGTGGGTCAGTTCTTC
v_gene: TRBV6-4
d_gene: TRBD2
j_gene: TRBJ2-1
abundance: -

CDR3aa: CAISERGSNYGYTF
CDR3nt: TGTGCCATCAGTGAGAGGGGCTCCAACTATGGCTACACCTTC
v_gene: TRBV10-3
d_gene: -
j_gene: TRBJ1-2
abundance: -

CDR3aa: CASSQQGSYEQYF
CDR3nt: TGCGCCAGCAGCCAACAGGGCTCCTACGAGCAGTACTTC
v_gene: TRBV4-1
d_gene: -
j_gene: TRBJ2-7
abundance: few

CDR3aa: CASSYEAGLNTEAFF
CDR3nt: TGCGCCAGCAGCTATGAGGCGGGACTGAACACTGAAGCTTTCTTT
v_gene: TRBV5-1
d_gene: -
j_gene: TRBJ1-1
abundance: -

CDR3aa: CASRDPRANYGYTF
CDR3nt: TGTGCCAGCAGGGACCCCAGGGCTAACTATGGCTACACCTTC
v_gene: TRBV6-5
d_gene: -
j_gene: TRBJ1-2
abundance: -

CDR3aa: CASSLNQGAWETQYF
CDR3nt: TGTGCCAGCAGCCTCAACCAGGGGGCTTGGGAGACCCAGTACTTC
v_gene: TRBV16
d_gene: TRBD1
j_gene: TRBJ2-5
abundance: -

CDR3aa: CAIGFGADTQYF
CDR3nt: TGTGCCATCGGATTCGGGGCAGATACGCAGTATTTT
v_gene: TRBV10-3
d_gene: -
j_gene: TRBJ2-3
abundance: -

CDR3aa: CASSLEGQGNYGYTF
CDR3nt: TGTGCCAGCAGTTTAGAGGGACAGGGCAACTATGGCTACACCTTC
v_gene: TRBV28
d_gene: TRBD1
j_gene: TRBJ1-2
abundance: few

CDR3aa: CATSRDRGNYEQYF
CDR3nt: TGTGCCACCAGCAGAGACAGGGGTAACTACGAGCAGTACTTC
v_gene: TRBV15
d_gene: -
j_gene: TRBJ2-7
abundance: -

CDR3aa: CASSFMAGPEAFF
CDR3nt: TGTGCCAGCAGCTTTATGGCGGGGCCTGAAGCTTTCTTT
v_gene: TRBV7-2
d_gene: -
j_gene: TRBJ1-1
abundance: -

CDR3aa: CASSFRGSAQYF
CDR3nt: TGTGCCAGCAGCTTCCGGGGTTCCGCGCAGTATTTT
v_gene: TRBV11-3
d_gene: -
j_gene: TRBJ2-3
abundance: few

CDR3aa: CASSSTSGGANEQFF
CDR3nt: TGTGCCAGCAGCTCGACTAGCGGGGGGGCAAATGAGCAGTTCTTC
v_gene: TRBV7-2
d_gene: TRBD2
j_gene: TRBJ2-1
abundance: -

CDR3aa: CASSLVPGQGGNEKLFF
CDR3nt: TGTGCCAGCAGCTTGGTCCCGGGACAGGGCGGTAATGAAAAACTGTTTTTT
v_gene: TRBV5-5
d_gene: TRBD1
j_gene: TRBJ1-4
abundance: -

CDR3aa: CASSVGPNTEAFF
CDR3nt: TGTGCCAGCAGCGTAGGGCCTAACACTGAAGCTTTCTTT
v_gene: TRBV9
d_gene: -
j_gene: TRBJ1-1
abundance: few

CDR3aa: CSVMTGFSTEAFF
CDR3nt: TGCAGCGTTATGACAGGGTTCTCCACTGAAGCTTTCTTT
v_gene: TRBV29-1
d_gene: TRBD1
j_gene: TRBJ1-1
abundance: few

CDR3aa: CASSYQGSYEQYF
CDR3nt: TGCGCCAGCAGCTATCAGGGGTCCTACGAGCAGTACTTC
v_gene: TRBV5-1
d_gene: -
j_gene: TRBJ2-7
abundance: -

CDR3aa: CATSRVEGTSGSKRYEQYF
CDR3nt: TGTGCCACCAGCAGAGTAGAGGGTACTAGCGGGAGCAAAAGATACGAGCAGTACTTC
v_gene: TRBV15
d_gene: TRBD2
j_gene: TRBJ2-7
abundance: -

CDR3aa: CSVGAIDRGFGQTQYF
CDR3nt: TGCAGCGTTGGGGCTATCGACAGGGGCTTTGGGCAGACCCAGTACTTC
v_gene: TRBV29-1
d_gene: TRBD1
j_gene: TRBJ2-5
abundance: -

CDR3aa: CASSLGGGQPQHF
CDR3nt: TGTGCCAGCAGCTTAGGGGGAGGTCAGCCCCAGCATTTT
v_gene: TRBV7-2
d_gene: -
j_gene: TRBJ1-5
abundance: -

CDR3aa: CASSYVRGTEAFF
CDR3nt: TGTGCCAGCAGTTACGTCAGGGGCACTGAAGCTTTCTTT
v_gene: TRBV6-6
d_gene: -
j_gene: TRBJ1-1
abundance: -

CDR3aa: CASKSSWRETQYF
CDR3nt: TGTGCCAGCAAATCGAGCTGGAGGGAGACCCAGTACTTC
v_gene: TRBV6-5
d_gene: -
j_gene: TRBJ2-5
abundance: -

CDR3aa: CASSLTGWGGTEAFF
CDR3nt: TGTGCCAGCAGCTTGACAGGGTGGGGCGGCACTGAAGCTTTCTTT
v_gene: TRBV5-8
d_gene: -
j_gene: TRBJ1-1
abundance: -

CDR3aa: CASSPGLNTEAFF
CDR3nt: TGCGCCAGCAGCCCGGGATTGAACACTGAAGCTTTCTTT
v_gene: TRBV5-1
d_gene: -
j_gene: TRBJ1-1
abundance: -

CDR3aa: CASTPKGRGNIQYF
CDR3nt: TGTGCCAGTACCCCCAAGGGGAGGGGAAACATTCAGTACTTC
v_gene: TRBV19
d_gene: TRBD2
j_gene: TRBJ2-4
abundance: -

CDR3aa: CASSLRGSTEAFF
CDR3nt: TGTGCCAGCAGCCTCAGGGGGAGCACTGAAGCTTTCTTT
v_gene: TRBV6-2/TRBV6-3
d_gene: TRBD1
j_gene: TRBJ1-1
abundance: -

CDR3aa: CASSYGQGSSPLHF
CDR3nt: TGTGCCAGCAGTTATGGGCAGGGGAGCTCACCCCTCCACTTT
v_gene: TRBV6-5
d_gene: -
j_gene: TRBJ1-6
abundance: once

CDR3aa: CAWSVGTGAFF
CDR3nt: TGTGCCTGGAGTGTAGGGACTGGGGCTTTCTTT
v_gene: TRBV30
d_gene: -
j_gene: TRBJ1-1
abundance: -

CDR3aa: CASSSLGAGLAKETQYF
CDR3nt: TGTGCCAGCTCATCCCTAGGGGCAGGGCTAGCGAAAGAGACCCAGTACTTC
v_gene: TRBV18
d_gene: -
j_gene: TRBJ2-5
abundance: -

CDR3aa: CASSWGGKDEQFF
CDR3nt: TGTGCCAGCAGCTGGGGCGGGAAGGATGAGCAGTTCTTC
v_gene: TRBV7-9
d_gene: -
j_gene: TRBJ2-1
abundance: once

CDR3aa: CASTPASSTDTQYF
CDR3nt: TGCGCCAGCACCCCAGCGAGCTCCACAGATACGCAGTATTTT
v_gene: TRBV10-2
d_gene: -
j_gene: TRBJ2-3
abundance: -

CDR3aa: CASGDRGFNSPLHF
CDR3nt: TGTGCCAGCGGGGATCGAGGGTTTAATTCACCCCTCCACTTT
v_gene: TRBV7-9
d_gene: -
j_gene: TRBJ1-6
abundance: few

CDR3aa: CASSLAAGNSPLHF
CDR3nt: TGCGCCAGCAGCTTGGCCGCGGGTAATTCACCCCTCCACTTT
v_gene: TRBV5-1
d_gene: -
j_gene: TRBJ1-6
abundance: -

CDR3aa: CASSPSPRGTGDEQFF
CDR3nt: TGTGCCAGCAGCCCGAGCCCGAGGGGGACCGGGGATGAGCAGTTCTTC
v_gene: TRBV5-4
d_gene: -
j_gene: TRBJ2-1
abundance: -

CDR3aa: CATSLGTGPGELFF
CDR3nt: TGTGCCACCTCTCTTGGTACAGGCCCCGGGGAGCTGTTTTTT
v_gene: TRBV5-4
d_gene: -
j_gene: TRBJ2-2
abundance: few

CDR3aa: CATSPGLVLADTQYF
CDR3nt: TGTGCCACCAGCCCGGGACTAGTTCTTGCAGATACGCAGTATTTT
v_gene: TRBV15
d_gene: TRBD2
j_gene: TRBJ2-3
abundance: -

CDR3aa: CSVEQDYNEQFF
CDR3nt: TGCAGCGTCGAACAGGACTACAATGAGCAGTTCTTC
v_gene: TRBV29-1
d_gene: -
j_gene: TRBJ2-1
abundance: -

CDR3aa: CASGSIHEQYF
CDR3nt: TGTGCCAGTGGGAGCATCCACGAGCAGTACTTC
v_gene: TRBV19
d_gene: -
j_gene: TRBJ2-7
abundance: -

CDR3aa: CASSAPSGKEAFF
CDR3nt: TGCGCCAGCAGCGCCCCCTCAGGAAAGGAAGCTTTCTTT
v_gene: TRBV5-1
d_gene: -
j_gene: TRBJ1-1
abundance: few

CDR3aa: CASSIGSTTDASTYEQYF
CDR3nt: TGTGCCAGCAGCATAGGGAGCACGACTGACGCCTCAACCTACGAGCAGTACTTC
v_gene: TRBV7-2
d_gene: -
j_gene: TRBJ2-7
abundance: -